A selection of T cell receptor beta chains follows, all from one sample in a study of cytomegalovirus exposure and HLA in healthy donors. The data were produced by immunoSEQ multiplex PCR, yet TCRdb's version contains in-frame clones alone and is incomplete. The data contain approximately 180,000 clones, about 89% of them singletons. The source material was PBMCs. The origin of the receptors is a young man in good health and CMV-seropositive. The CDR3 runs from the conserved cysteine through the conserved F or W. Each record gives: V gene, clone size, CDR3 protein. Clone size appears in some rows only: once, few, many, or a class for an expanded clone.

TRBV28	.	CASSLSGSGFGTQYF
TRBV30	.	CAWSVGGGYTF
TRBV5-1	.	CASSFGGNEQYF
TRBV2	.	CASFSGSFHEQYF
TRBV9	.	CASSLTTLNNEQFF
TRBV2	few	CASRSLGTQYF
TRBV13	.	CASSFSTGFNTGELFF
TRBV4-1	.	CASSHYSGQETQYF
TRBV7-2	.	CASSLGRASGGPGTDTQYF
TRBV18	few	CASSPNRGSFYGYTF
TRBV19	few	CASSMAGGSGELFF
TRBV7-3	once	CASSLDGTGTGELFF
TRBV4-2	once	CASSQEERGAYEQYF
TRBV5-8	.	CASSFRQGNTGELFF
TRBV7-2	.	CASTLRRELGEAFF
TRBV4-3	.	CASSQGEGTGSEKLFF
TRBV7-2	.	CASSGGLGYEQYF
TRBV4-2	once	CASSQVGAGDNSPLHF
TRBV5-6	few	CASGTRSHEQYF
TRBV9	.	CASSPGLAVTYEQYF
TRBV6-1	.	CASTQPGTSNYGYTF
TRBV10-3	.	CAIMIQGTYEQYF
TRBV4-2	.	CASSQDIGSPAYYEQYF
TRBV18	.	CASSQPGQGGNQPQHF
TRBV5-6	.	CASSPDGPQETQYF
TRBV7-9	few	CASSARVSGETQYF
TRBV10-3	.	CAISDPGQGSYEQYF
TRBV7-6	.	CASSLGTSAYNEQFF
TRBV27	.	CASHPLRGVQDTQYF
TRBV12-5	few	CASEGGRVYEQYF